This entry describes one T cell receptor (beta chain). Its antigen is unknown. The data are from a study of persistence of HIV-infected CD4 T cells. The libraries were made with immunoSEQ version 4 in survey mode. Some clones are missing from TCRdb's copy, which holds only in-frame ones; the method was immunoSEQ multiplex PCR. Among 44,000 or so clones listed, roughly 92% were seen once. Cells were stimulated nonspecifically with anti-CD3/anti-CD28 magnetic beads. CD4+ T cells upregulating both CD40 ligand and CD69 were sorted as responding cells. Adults with HIV-1 started suppressive ART while chronically infected. Germline V gene data show CDR1 as SQVTM and CDR2 as ANQGSEA. The CDR3 sequence is 12 residues long. Trimming pared 5 bases from V and 1 base from J, leaving 8 bases between.

This rearrangement joins TRBV29-1 to TRBJ1-1; a possible D gene is TRBD1 (6 bases). The starting material was CD4+ T cells sorted from PBMCs after approximately 18-hour stimulation, obtained from a patient who received antiretroviral therapy. This receptor was identified in an adult man with HIV who was CMV-seropositive. CDR3 sequence reads: CSVSQGNTEAFF. The CDR3 nucleotides are TGCAGCGTTTCACAGGGGAACACTGAAGCTTTCTTT.